This TCR beta chain comes out of a study of cytomegalovirus exposure and HLA in healthy donors. In its sample, this clone was seen once. Primers: 60 Vbeta forward and 13 Jbeta reverse. Method: immunoSEQ multiplex PCR; TCRdb's copy keeps in-frame clones and lacks some. The sample yields over 150,000 clones, about 80% seen once. This CDR3 spans 14 amino acids. Germline CDR1 reads SGHNT; CDR2 reads YYREEE (reference sequence). V was trimmed by 0 bases and J by 0 bases, leaving 7 bases between them. The source material was PBMCs. J is TRBJ2-7 and V is TRBV5-4; D not resolved. The origin of this receptor is a young man in good health and CMV-seropositive. The CDR3 DNA reads as TGTGCCAGCAGCTTGGACCAGGACTCCTACGAGCAGTACTTC. This gives the protein CASSLDQDSYEQYF.